This record concerns one T cell receptor beta chain sequence. What it binds is not known. Per germline, CDR1 SNHLY and CDR2 FYNNEI. V lost 9 bases and J 2 bases, leaving 17 bases between the germline ends. This CDR3 has 15 amino acids. This specimen belongs to a study of cytomegalovirus exposure and HLA in healthy donors. General study points: In a later analysis, parvovirus B19, influenza, CMV and Epstein-Barr virus appeared linked to several top co-occurrence clusters.

This PCR relied on a set of 60 Vbeta primers and 13 Jbeta primers. Clones were sequenced by immunoSEQ multiplex PCR, and TCRdb holds only the in-frame ones, with some missing. The record lists around 140,000 clones, of which the ten most abundant hold under 2%. The receptor's source is a woman between 35 and 50 years old in good health and CMV-seronegative. Sequenced input: PBMCs. The chain has TRBV2 and TRBJ1-5; TRBD1 is a possible D gene (6 bases). DNA of the CDR3: TGTGCCAGTTCTGAAGGGGGAGGGGGCAATCAGCCCCAGCATTTT. This sequence encodes CASSEGGGGNQPQHF.